The clone carrying this T cell receptor (beta chain) has only one observation. Sequencing used immunoSEQ multiplex PCR; TCRdb keeps in-frame clones, though not all of them. This sample carries a few hundred thousand clones, 86% of them seen once, and the ten largest clones take 3.5% to 5.5%. Participants came from roughly 23 US areas, aged roughly 18 to 89 years. The sample originates from a study of blood T cell repertoires in COVID-19. The sequence was collected from a woman aged 25 to 39 who had been exposed to COVID-19. Sequenced: PBMCs or T cells enriched from blood (not recorded which).

CDR3 sequence (DNA): TGTGCCAGCAGCTCCCACCTAGCGGGGAACACCGGGGAGCTGTTTTTT. Translated, it gives CASSSHLAGNTGELFF. The V call is TRBV7-3, the J call TRBJ2-2; 8 nucleotides match TRBD2. Germline V gene sequence: CDR1 SGHTA, CDR2 FQGTGA. The V segment lost 4 bases and the J segment 1 base; nucleotides outside the gene matches: 5. The CDR3 consists of 16 residues.